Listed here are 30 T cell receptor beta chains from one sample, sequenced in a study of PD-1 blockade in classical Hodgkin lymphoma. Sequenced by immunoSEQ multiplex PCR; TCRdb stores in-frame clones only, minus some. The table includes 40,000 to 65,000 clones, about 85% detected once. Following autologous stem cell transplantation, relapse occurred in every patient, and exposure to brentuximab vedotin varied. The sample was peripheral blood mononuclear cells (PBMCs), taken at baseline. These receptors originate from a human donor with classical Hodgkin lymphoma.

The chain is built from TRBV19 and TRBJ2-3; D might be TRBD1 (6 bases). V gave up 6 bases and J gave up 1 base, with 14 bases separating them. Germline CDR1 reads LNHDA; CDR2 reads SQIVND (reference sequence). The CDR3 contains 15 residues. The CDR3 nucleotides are TGTGCCAGTAGCAAAGACAGGATTCGCACAGATACGCAGTATTTT. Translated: CASSKDRIRTDTQYF.

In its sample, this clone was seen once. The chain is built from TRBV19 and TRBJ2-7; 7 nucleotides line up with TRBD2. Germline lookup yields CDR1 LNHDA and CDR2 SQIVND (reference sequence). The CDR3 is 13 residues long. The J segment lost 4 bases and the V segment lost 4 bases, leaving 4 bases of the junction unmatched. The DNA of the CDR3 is TGTGCCAGTAGTACGGGACTACTATACGAGCAGTACTTC. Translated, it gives CASSTGLLYEQYF.

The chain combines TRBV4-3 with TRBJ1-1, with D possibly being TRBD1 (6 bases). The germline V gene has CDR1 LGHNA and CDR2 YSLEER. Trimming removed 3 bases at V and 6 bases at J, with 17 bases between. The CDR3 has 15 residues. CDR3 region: CASSQPQAGAAEAFF. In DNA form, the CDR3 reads TGCGCCAGCAGCCAGCCCCAAGCAGGGGCTGCTGAAGCTTTCTTT.

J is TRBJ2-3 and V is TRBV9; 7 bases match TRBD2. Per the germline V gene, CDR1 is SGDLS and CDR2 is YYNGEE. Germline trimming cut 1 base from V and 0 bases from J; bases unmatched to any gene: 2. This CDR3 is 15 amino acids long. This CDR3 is CASSVSGTSTDTQYF. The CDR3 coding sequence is TGTGCCAGCAGCGTAAGCGGGACTAGCACAGATACGCAGTATTTT.

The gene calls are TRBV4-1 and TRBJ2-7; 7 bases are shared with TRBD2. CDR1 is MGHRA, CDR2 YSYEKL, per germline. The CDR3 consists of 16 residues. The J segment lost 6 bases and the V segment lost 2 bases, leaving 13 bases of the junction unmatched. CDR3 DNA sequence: TGCGCCAGCAGCCAAAATACGGCAGGATTAGCGGGCGAGCAGTACTTC. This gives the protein CASSQNTAGLAGEQYF.

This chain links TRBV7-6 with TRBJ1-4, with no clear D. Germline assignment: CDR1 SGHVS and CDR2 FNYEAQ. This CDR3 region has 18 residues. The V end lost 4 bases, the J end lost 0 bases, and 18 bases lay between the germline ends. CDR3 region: CASSSMEHSTATNEKLFF. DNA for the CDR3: TGTGCCAGCAGCTCCATGGAACACTCCACCGCAACTAATGAAAAACTGTTTTTT.

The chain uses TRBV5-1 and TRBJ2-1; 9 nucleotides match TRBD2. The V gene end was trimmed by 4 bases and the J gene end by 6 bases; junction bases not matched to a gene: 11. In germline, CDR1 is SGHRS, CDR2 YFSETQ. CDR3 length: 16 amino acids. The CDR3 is CASSLLPAGGGNEQFF. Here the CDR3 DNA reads TGCGCCAGCAGCCTCCTACCAGCGGGAGGCGGCAATGAGCAGTTCTTC.

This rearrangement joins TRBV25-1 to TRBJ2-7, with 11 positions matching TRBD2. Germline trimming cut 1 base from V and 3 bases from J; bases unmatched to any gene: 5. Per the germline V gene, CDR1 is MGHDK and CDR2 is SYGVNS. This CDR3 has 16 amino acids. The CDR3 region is CASSESGTSGLYEQYF. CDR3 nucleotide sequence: TGTGCCAGCAGTGAATCTGGGACTAGCGGACTCTACGAGCAGTACTTC.

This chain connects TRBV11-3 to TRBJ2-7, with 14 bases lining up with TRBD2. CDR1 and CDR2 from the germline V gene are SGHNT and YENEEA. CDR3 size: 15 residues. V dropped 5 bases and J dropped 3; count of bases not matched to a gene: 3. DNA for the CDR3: TGTGCCAGCAGCCTTGGGACTAGCGGGAGCTACGAGCAGTACTTC. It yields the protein CASSLGTSGSYEQYF.

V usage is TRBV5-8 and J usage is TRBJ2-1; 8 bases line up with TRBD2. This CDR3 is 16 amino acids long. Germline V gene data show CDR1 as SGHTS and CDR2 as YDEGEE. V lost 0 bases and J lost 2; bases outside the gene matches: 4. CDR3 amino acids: CASSLVVAGPYNEQFF. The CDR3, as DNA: TGTGCCAGCAGCTTGGTTGTAGCGGGACCCTACAATGAGCAGTTCTTC.

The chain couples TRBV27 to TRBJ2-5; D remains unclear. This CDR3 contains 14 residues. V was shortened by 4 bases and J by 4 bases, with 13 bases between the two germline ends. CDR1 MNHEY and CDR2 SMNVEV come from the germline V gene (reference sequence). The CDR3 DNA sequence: TGTGCCAGCAGTTCGACATCACAAGGAGAGACCCAGTACTTC. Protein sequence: CASSSTSQGETQYF.

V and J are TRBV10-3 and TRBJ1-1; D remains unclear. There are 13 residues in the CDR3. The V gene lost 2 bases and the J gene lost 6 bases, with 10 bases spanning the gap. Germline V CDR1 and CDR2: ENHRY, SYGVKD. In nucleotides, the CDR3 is TGTGCCATCAGTGAGGAGCCGGGAGCTGAAGCTTTCTTT. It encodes CAISEEPGAEAFF.

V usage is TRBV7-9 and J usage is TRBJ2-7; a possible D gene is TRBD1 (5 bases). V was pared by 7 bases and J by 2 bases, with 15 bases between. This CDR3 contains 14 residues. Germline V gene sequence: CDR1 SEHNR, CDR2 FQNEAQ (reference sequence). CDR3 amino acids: CASTQRGNPYEQYF. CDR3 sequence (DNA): TGTGCCAGCACCCAAAGGGGAAATCCCTACGAGCAGTACTTC.

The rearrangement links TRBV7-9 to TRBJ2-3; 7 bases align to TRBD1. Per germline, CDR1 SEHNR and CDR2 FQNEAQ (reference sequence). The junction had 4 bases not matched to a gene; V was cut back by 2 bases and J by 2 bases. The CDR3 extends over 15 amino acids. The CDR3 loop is CASSLITGDTDTQYF. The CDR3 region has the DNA TGTGCCAGCAGCTTAATCACAGGGGACACAGATACGCAGTATTTT.

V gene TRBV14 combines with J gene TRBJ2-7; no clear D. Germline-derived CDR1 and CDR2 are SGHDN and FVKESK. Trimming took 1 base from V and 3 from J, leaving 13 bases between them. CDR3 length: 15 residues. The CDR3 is CASSQGLSPNYEQYF. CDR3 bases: TGTGCCAGCAGCCAAGGTCTCAGCCCCAACTACGAGCAGTACTTC.

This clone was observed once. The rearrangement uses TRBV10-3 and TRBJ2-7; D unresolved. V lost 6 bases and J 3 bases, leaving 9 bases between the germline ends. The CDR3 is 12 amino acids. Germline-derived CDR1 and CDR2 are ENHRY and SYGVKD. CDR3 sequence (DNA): TGTGCCATCAGCTTAGACCACTACGAGCAGTACTTC. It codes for CAISLDHYEQYF.

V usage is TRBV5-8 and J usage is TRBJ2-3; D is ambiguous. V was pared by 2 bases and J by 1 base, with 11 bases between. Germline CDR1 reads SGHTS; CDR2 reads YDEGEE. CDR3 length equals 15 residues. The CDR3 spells CASSFASWGTDTQYF. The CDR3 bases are TGTGCCAGCAGCTTCGCGAGCTGGGGCACAGATACGCAGTATTTT.

As DNA, the CDR3 is TGTGCCTGGAGTGTACTTACAGGCTCTGGAAACACCATATATTTT. Protein: CAWSVLTGSGNTIYF. The chain has TRBV30 and TRBJ1-3; TRBD1 might be the D (5 bases). The CDR3 has 15 amino acids. Germline CDR1 is GTSNPN and CDR2 is SVGIG (reference sequence). Trimming removed 0 bases at V and 0 bases at J, with 9 bases between.

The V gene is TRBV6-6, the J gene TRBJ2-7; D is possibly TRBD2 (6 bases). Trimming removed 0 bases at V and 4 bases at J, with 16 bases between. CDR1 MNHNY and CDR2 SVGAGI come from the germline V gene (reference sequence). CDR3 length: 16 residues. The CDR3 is CASSYSFGGNAYEQYF. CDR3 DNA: TGTGCCAGCAGTTACTCGTTCGGAGGGAACGCGTACGAGCAGTACTTC.

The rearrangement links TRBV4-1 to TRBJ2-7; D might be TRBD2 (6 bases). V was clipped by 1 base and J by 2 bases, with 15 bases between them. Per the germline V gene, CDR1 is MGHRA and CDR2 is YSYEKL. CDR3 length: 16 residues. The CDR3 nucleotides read TGCGCCAGCAGCCAAGTACCCTCTAGCGTCACCTACGAGCAGTACTTC. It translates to CASSQVPSSVTYEQYF.

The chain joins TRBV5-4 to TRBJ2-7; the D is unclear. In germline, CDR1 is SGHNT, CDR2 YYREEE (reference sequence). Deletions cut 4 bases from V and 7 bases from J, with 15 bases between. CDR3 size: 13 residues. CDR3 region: CASSQIAVQEQYF. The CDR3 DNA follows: TGTGCCAGCAGCCAAATAGCTGTACAGGAGCAGTACTTC.

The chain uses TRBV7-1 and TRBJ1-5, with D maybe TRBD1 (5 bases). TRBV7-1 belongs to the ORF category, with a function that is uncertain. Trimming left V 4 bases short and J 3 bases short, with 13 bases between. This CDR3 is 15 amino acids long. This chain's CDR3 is CASSLWGEANQPQHF. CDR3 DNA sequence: TGTGCCAGCAGCTTATGGGGGGAAGCCAATCAGCCCCAGCATTTT.

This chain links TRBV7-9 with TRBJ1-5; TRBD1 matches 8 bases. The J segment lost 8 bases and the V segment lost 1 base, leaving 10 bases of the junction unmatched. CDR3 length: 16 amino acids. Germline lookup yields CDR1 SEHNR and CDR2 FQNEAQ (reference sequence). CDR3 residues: CASSLETGAPGKPQHF. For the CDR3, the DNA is TGTGCCAGCAGCTTAGAGACAGGGGCCCCAGGAAAGCCCCAGCATTTT.

CDR3 sequence (DNA): TGTGCCAGCTCACCCGGGGGCAGGGCCAATTTCTACGAGCAGTACTTC. This translates into CASSPGGRANFYEQYF. This sequence joins TRBV18 and TRBJ2-7; D possibly matches TRBD1 or TRBD2 (6 bases each). The V gene's germline CDR1 is KGHSH and CDR2 LQKENI. This CDR3 is 16 amino acids long. V lost 3 bases and J 3 bases, leaving 18 bases between the germline ends.

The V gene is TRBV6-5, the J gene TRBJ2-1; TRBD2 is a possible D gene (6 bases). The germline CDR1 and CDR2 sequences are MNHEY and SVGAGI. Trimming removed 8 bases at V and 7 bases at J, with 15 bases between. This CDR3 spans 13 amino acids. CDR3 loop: CASRDGAGNEQFF. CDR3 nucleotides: TGTGCCAGCCGCGACGGTGCGGGGAATGAGCAGTTCTTC.

CDR3 sequence reads: CASSQFRGTYNEQFF. CDR3 DNA sequence: TGCGCCAGCAGCCAATTCAGGGGGACCTACAATGAGCAGTTCTTC. The rearrangement uses TRBV4-1 and TRBJ2-1; 7 bases line up with TRBD1. V trimming: 2 bases; J trimming: 2 bases; junction bases outside the gene matches: 3. Germline lookup yields CDR1 MGHRA and CDR2 YSYEKL. The CDR3 contains 15 residues.

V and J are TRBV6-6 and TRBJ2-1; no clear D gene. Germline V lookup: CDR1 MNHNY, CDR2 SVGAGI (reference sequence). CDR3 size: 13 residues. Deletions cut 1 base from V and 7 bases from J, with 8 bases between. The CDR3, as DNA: TGTGCCAGCAGTTACTATATTGATAATGAGCAGTTCTTC. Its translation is CASSYYIDNEQFF.

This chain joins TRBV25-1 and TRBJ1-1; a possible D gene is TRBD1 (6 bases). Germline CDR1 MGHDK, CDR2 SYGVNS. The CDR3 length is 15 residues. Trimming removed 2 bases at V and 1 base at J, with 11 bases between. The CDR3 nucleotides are TGTGCCAGCAGTGAAACAGGGTGGAGGAACACTGAAGCTTTCTTT. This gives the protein CASSETGWRNTEAFF.

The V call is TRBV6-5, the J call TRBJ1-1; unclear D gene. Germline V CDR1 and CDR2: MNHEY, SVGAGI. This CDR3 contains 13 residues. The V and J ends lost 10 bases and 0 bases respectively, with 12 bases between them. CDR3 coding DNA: TGTGCCACCCTCGGACGGTTGAACACTGAAGCTTTCTTT. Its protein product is CATLGRLNTEAFF.

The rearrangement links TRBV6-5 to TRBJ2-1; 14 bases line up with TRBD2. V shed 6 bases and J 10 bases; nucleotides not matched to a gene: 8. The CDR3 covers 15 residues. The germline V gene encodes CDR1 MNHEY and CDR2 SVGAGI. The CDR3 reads CASSRGTSGSREQFF. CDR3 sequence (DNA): TGTGCCAGCAGCCGGGGGACTAGCGGGAGTCGAGAGCAGTTCTTC.